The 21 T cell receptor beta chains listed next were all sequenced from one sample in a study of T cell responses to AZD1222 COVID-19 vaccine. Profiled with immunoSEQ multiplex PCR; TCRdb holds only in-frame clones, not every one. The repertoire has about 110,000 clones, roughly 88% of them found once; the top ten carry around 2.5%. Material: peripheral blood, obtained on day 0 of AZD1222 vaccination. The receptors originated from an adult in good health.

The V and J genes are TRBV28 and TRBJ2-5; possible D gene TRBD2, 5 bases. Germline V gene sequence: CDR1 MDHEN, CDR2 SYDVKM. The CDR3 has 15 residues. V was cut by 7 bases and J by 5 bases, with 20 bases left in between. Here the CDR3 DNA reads TGTGCCAGCACCCTAACTAGTTTGCCTCGGGAGACCCAGTACTTC. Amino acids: CASTLTSLPRETQYF.

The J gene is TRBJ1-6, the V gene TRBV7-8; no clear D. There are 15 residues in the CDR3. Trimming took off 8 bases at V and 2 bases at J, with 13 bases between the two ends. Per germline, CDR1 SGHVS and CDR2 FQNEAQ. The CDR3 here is CASGEKITYNSPLHF. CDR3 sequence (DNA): TGTGCCAGCGGAGAAAAGATTACCTATAATTCACCCCTCCACTTT. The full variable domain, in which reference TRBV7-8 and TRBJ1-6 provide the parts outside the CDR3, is GAGVSQSPRYKVAKRGQDVALRCDPISGHVSLFWYQQALGQGPEFLTYFQNEAQLDKSGLPSDRFFAERPEGSVSTLKIQRTQQEDSAVYLCASGEKITYNSPLHFGNGTRLTVT.

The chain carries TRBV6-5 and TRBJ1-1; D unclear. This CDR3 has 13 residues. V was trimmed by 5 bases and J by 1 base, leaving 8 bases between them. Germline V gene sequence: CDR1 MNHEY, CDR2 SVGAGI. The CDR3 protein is CASSKISNTEAFF. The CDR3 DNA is TGTGCCAGCAGTAAGATCTCGAACACTGAAGCTTTCTTT.

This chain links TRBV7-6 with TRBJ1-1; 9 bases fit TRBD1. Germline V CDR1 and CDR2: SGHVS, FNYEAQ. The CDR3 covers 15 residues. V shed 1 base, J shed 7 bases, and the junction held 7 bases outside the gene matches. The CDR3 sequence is CASSLGGTGYGEAFF. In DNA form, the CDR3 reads TGTGCCAGCAGCTTAGGGGGGACAGGGTATGGTGAAGCTTTCTTT.

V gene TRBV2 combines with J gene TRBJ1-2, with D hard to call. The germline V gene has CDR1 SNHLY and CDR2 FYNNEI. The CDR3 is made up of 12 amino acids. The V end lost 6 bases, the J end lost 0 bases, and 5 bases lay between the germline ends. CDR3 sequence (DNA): TGTGCCAGCAGGGCCTCTAACTATGGCTACACCTTC. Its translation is CASRASNYGYTF.

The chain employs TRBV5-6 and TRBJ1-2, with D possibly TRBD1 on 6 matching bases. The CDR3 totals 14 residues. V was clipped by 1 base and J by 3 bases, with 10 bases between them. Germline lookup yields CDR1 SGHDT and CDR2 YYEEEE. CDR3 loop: CASSLWGADYGYTF. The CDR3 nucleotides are TGTGCCAGCAGCTTGTGGGGGGCTGACTATGGCTACACCTTC.

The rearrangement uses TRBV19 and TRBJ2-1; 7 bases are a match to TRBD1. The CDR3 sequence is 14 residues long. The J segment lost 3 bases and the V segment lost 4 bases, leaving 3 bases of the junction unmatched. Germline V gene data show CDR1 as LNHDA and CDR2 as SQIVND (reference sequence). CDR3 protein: CASSTGQLYNEQFF. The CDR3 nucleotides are TGTGCCAGTAGTACGGGACAGCTCTACAATGAGCAGTTCTTC.

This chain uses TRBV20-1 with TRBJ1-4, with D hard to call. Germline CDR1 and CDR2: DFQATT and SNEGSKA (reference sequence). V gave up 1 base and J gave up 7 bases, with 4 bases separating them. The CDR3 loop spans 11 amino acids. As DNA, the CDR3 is TGCAGTGCTAGAGTGAGTGAAAAACTGTTTTTT. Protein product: CSARVSEKLFF.

CDR3 region: CASSEGGAGFLPQHF. CDR3 bases: TGTGCCAGCAGTGAAGGGGGGGCAGGGTTTCTGCCCCAGCATTTT. V gene TRBV2 combines with J gene TRBJ1-5, with D possibly being TRBD1 (6 bases). V was clipped by 1 base and J by 9 bases, with 16 bases between them. The germline gives CDR1 SNHLY, CDR2 FYNNEI. This CDR3 has 15 amino acids.

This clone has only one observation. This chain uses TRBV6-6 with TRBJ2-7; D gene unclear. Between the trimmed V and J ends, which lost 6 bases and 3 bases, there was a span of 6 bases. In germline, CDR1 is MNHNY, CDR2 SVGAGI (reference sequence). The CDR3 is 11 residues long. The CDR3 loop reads CASSLGYEQYF. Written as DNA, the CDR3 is TGTGCCAGCAGCCTTGGCTACGAGCAGTACTTC.

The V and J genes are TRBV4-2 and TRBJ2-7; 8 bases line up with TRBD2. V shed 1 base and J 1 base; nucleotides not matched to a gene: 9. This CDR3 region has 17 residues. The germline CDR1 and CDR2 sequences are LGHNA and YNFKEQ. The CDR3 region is CASSQVGSKRESYEQYF. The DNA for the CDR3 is TGTGCCAGCAGCCAAGTTGGTTCCAAGCGGGAGTCCTACGAGCAGTACTTC.

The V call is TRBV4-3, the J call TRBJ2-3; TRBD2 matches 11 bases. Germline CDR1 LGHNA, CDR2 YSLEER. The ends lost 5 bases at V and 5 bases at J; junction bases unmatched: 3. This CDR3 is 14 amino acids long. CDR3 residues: CASSGLAGGDTQYF. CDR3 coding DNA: TGCGCCAGCAGCGGGCTAGCGGGAGGAGATACGCAGTATTTT.

The CDR3 region has the DNA TGTGCCAGCAGTTATGCGTTGAACACTGAAGCTTTCTTT. It specifies CASSYALNTEAFF. The chain carries TRBV27 and TRBJ1-1; D unresolved. There are 13 residues in the CDR3. Germline values: CDR1 MNHEY, CDR2 SMNVEV (reference sequence). V lost 4 bases, J lost 0 bases, and 6 bases lay in between.

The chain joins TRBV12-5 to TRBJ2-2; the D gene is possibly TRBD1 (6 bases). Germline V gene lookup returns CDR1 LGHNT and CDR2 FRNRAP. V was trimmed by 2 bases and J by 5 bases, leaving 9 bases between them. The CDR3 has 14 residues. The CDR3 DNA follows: TGTGCTAGTGGTTTGACAGGGAAAACCGGGGAGCTGTTTTTT. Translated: CASGLTGKTGELFF.

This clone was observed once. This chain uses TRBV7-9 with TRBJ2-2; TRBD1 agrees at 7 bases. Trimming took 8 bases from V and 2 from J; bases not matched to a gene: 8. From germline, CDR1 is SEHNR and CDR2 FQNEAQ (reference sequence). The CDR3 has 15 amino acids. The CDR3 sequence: CASPFRDRNTGELFF. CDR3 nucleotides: TGTGCCAGCCCATTCCGGGACAGAAACACCGGGGAGCTGTTTTTT.

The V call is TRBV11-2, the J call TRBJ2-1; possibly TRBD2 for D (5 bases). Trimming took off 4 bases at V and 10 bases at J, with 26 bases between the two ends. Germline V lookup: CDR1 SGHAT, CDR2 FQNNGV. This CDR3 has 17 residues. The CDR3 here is CASSSLSRVLARGEQFF. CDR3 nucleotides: TGTGCCAGCAGCTCTCTATCTCGGGTCCTCGCGCGAGGGGAGCAGTTCTTC.

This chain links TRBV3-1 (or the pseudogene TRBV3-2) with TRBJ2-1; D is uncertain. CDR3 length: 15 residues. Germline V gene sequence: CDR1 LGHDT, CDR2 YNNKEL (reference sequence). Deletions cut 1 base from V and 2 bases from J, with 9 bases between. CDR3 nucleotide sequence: TGTGCCAGCAGCCAAGGCCCCTCCGCCTACAATGAGCAGTTCTTC. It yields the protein CASSQGPSAYNEQFF.

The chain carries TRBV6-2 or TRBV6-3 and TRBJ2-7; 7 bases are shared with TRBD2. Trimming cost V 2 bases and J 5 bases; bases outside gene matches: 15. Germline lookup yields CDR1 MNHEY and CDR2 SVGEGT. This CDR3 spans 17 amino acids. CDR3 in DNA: TGTGCCAGCAGTTACCCCGGCGTGGGCGGGAGTACCCACGAGCAGTACTTC. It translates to CASSYPGVGGSTHEQYF.

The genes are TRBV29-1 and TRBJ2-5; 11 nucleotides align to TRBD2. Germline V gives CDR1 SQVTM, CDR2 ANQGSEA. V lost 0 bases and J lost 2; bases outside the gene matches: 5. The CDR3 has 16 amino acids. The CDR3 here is CSVEDTASGGQETQYF. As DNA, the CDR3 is TGCAGCGTTGAAGATACGGCTAGCGGGGGGCAAGAGACCCAGTACTTC. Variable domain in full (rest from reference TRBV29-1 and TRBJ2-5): SAVISQKPSRDICQRGTSLTIQCQVDSQVTMMFWYRQQPGQSLTLIATANQGSEATYESGFVIDKFPISRPNLTFSTLTVSNMSPEDSSIYLCSVEDTASGGQETQYFGPGTRLLVL.

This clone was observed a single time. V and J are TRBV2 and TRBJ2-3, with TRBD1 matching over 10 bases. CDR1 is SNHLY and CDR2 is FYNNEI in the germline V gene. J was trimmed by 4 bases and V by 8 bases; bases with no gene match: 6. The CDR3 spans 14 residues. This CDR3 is CASGRDRGSDTQYF. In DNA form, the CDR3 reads TGTGCCAGCGGCCGGGACAGGGGCTCAGATACGCAGTATTTT.

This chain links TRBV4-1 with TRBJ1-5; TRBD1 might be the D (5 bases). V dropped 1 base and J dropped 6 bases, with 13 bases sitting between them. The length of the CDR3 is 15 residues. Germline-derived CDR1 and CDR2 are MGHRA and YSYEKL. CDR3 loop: CASSQAFGGGQPQHF. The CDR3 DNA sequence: TGCGCCAGCAGCCAAGCATTCGGGGGGGGTCAGCCCCAGCATTTT.